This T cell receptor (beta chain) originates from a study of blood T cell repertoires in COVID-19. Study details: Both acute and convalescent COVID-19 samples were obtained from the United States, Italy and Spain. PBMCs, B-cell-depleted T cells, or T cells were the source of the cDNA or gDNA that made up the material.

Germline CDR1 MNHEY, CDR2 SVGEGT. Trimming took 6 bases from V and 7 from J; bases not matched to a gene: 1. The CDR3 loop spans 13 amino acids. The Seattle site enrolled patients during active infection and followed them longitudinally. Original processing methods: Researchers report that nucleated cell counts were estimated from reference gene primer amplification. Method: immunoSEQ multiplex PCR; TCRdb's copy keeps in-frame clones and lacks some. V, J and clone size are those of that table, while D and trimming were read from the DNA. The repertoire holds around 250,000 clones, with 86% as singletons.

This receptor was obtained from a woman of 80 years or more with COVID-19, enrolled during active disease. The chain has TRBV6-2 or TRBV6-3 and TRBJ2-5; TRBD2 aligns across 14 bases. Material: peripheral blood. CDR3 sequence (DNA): TGTGCCAGCAGCGGACTAGCGGGGGGGACCCAGTACTTC. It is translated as CASSGLAGGTQYF.